This T cell receptor (beta chain) appears in the sequencing data of a study of blood T cell repertoires in COVID-19. Study information: COVID-19 samples from acute and convalescent phases originated in the United States, Italy and Spain.

Generated by immunoSEQ multiplex PCR, the TCRdb table keeps only in-frame clones and is missing some. The profile shows more than 95,000 clones, approximately 82% of them singletons. Germline V gene data show CDR1 as LGHNA and CDR2 as YNFKEQ. V shed 3 bases and J 7 bases; nucleotides not matched to a gene: 23. The CDR3 is made up of 20 amino acids. The chain is built from TRBV4-2 and TRBJ2-2; TRBD1 aligns across 7 bases. This sequence originates from a woman aged 45-65 years with acute or convalescent COVID-19. Sequences were obtained from peripheral blood. The CDR3 loop reads CASSHPQTSKGTAFVGELFF. DNA for the CDR3: TGTGCCAGCAGCCACCCTCAAACTTCGAAGGGGACAGCCTTTGTCGGGGAGCTGTTTTTT.